The 20 T cell receptor beta chains listed next were all sequenced from one sample in a study of cytomegalovirus exposure and HLA in healthy donors. Researchers ran the PCR with 60 Vbeta and 13 Jbeta primers. Measured with immunoSEQ multiplex PCR; TCRdb has only the in-frame clones, and not every one. Found here are roughly 30,000 clones; the top ten clones hold 4.5% to 6%. The sample was PBMCs. The source of these receptors is a female donor in good health and CMV-seronegative.

The rearrangement uses TRBV11-3 and TRBJ1-1; TRBD1 agrees at 7 bases. Germline CDR1 and CDR2: SGHNT and YENEEA. The CDR3 totals 13 residues. Trimming took 5 bases from V and 5 from J; bases not matched to a gene: 5. CDR3 sequence: CASSVNRGTEAFF. In DNA form, the CDR3 reads TGTGCCAGCAGCGTAAACAGGGGTACTGAAGCTTTCTTT.

V gene TRBV5-4 combines with J gene TRBJ2-5, with D maybe TRBD2 (5 bases). The CDR3 is 13 amino acids. Trimming took 0 bases from V and 5 from J, leaving 8 bases between them. Germline V gene data show CDR1 as SGHNT and CDR2 as YYREEE (reference sequence). The CDR3 DNA reads TGTGCCAGCAGCTTGGACGGGATGGAGACCCAGTACTTC. This sequence encodes CASSLDGMETQYF.

The chain links TRBV18 to TRBJ1-5; maybe TRBD1 (5 bases). The germline V gene has CDR1 KGHSH and CDR2 LQKENI. V gave up 3 bases and J gave up 4 bases, with 10 bases separating them. The CDR3 covers 14 residues. CDR3 loop: CASSPLRDNQPQHF. Written as DNA, the CDR3 is TGTGCCAGCTCACCCCTCAGGGATAATCAGCCCCAGCATTTT.

The V call is TRBV7-2, the J call TRBJ1-6, with D uncertain. Germline V lookup: CDR1 SGHTA, CDR2 FQGNSA. Trimming removed 2 bases at V and 0 bases at J, with 14 bases between. CDR3 length: 18 amino acids. In nucleotides, the CDR3 is TGTGCCAGCAGCTTACTTGGGCACCAGAGCTCCTATAATTCACCCCTCCACTTT. Its protein is CASSLLGHQSSYNSPLHF.

The genes are TRBV6-5 and TRBJ2-5; D possibly corresponds to TRBD1 (5 bases). CDR1 is MNHEY, CDR2 SVGAGI, per germline. Trimming cost V 0 bases and J 6 bases, with 14 bases left between them. The CDR3 has 15 residues. CDR3 DNA sequence: TGTGCCAGCAGTTACTCGTCGGCAGGGAAAAAGACCCAGTACTTC. Translating it yields CASSYSSAGKKTQYF.

This sequence joins TRBV7-3 and TRBJ2-6; 8 positions agree with TRBD1. Germline lookup yields CDR1 SGHTA and CDR2 FQGTGA. The CDR3 spans 18 residues. V lost 2 bases to trimming and J lost 3 bases; unmatched junction nucleotides: 9. The CDR3 spells CASSLEAAGGSGANVLTF. CDR3 DNA: TGTGCCAGCAGCTTAGAGGCGGCAGGGGGCAGTGGGGCCAACGTCCTGACTTTC.

The rearrangement links TRBV19 to TRBJ2-1; 7 bases are a match to TRBD2. The CDR3 extends over 18 amino acids. The germline gives CDR1 LNHDA, CDR2 SQIVND (reference sequence). V dropped 2 bases and J dropped 5; count of bases not matched to a gene: 15. The CDR3 loop reads CASSIKLGGTNYNNEQFF. The CDR3 region has the DNA TGTGCCAGTAGTATAAAACTCGGGGGGACCAACTATAACAATGAGCAGTTCTTC.

The rearrangement joins TRBV7-3 to TRBJ1-1; TRBD1 matches at 8 bases. Germline CDR1 reads SGHTA; CDR2 reads FQGTGA. The CDR3 is made up of 15 amino acids. V gave up 0 bases and J gave up 3 bases; unmatched junction bases: 3. Written as DNA, the CDR3 is TGTGCCAGCAGCTTAACCTCAGGGGGCTACACTGAAGCTTTCTTT. Translation gives CASSLTSGGYTEAFF. The whole variable domain, remainder taken from reference TRBV7-3 and TRBJ1-1, is GAGVSQTPSNKVTEKGKYVELRCDPISGHTALYWYRQSLGQGPEFLIYFQGTGAADDSGLPNDRFFAVRPEGSVSTLKIQRTERGDSAVYLCASSLTSGGYTEAFFGQGTRLTVV.

CDR3 sequence reads: CASSAPRTGMGFDYGYTF. In DNA, the CDR3 is TGTGCCAGTAGTGCCCCCCGGACAGGGATGGGGTTCGACTATGGCTACACCTTC. V is TRBV19 and J is TRBJ1-2, with 8 bases matching TRBD1. The CDR3 has 18 amino acids. J lost 3 bases, V lost 5 bases, and 17 bases had no gene match. The germline gives CDR1 LNHDA, CDR2 SQIVND (reference sequence). The full variable domain, rest sourced from reference TRBV19 and TRBJ1-2, is DGGITQSPKYLFRKEGQNVTLSCEQNLNHDAMYWYRQDPGQGLRLIYYSQIVNDFQKGDIAEGYSVSREKKESFPLTVTSAQKNPTAFYLCASSAPRTGMGFDYGYTFGSGTRLTVV.

Here the CDR3 DNA reads TGTGCCAGCAGCCCCCCCGGGTTCAATGAGCAGTTCTTC. It encodes CASSPPGFNEQFF. J is TRBJ2-1 and V is TRBV7-2; D uncertain. CDR3 length equals 13 residues. The germline CDR1 and CDR2 sequences are SGHTA and FQGNSA. V lost 5 bases and J 6 bases, leaving 11 bases between the germline ends.

The chain couples TRBV28 to TRBJ1-5; 8 bases are a match to TRBD1. CDR3 length: 18 amino acids. Unmatched junction bases numbered 16, after V lost 3 bases and J lost 6 bases. Germline V gene sequence: CDR1 MDHEN, CDR2 SYDVKM. The CDR3 bases are TGTGCCAGCAGTTTCTTATTGGGGGGACAGGCGGTAGGTCAGCCCCAGCATTTT. Translating it yields CASSFLLGGQAVGQPQHF.

V is TRBV18 and J is TRBJ2-7; 9 positions match TRBD1. V was pared by 4 bases and J by 6 bases, with 7 bases of the junction left unmatched. The CDR3 spans 14 residues. Per germline, CDR1 KGHSH and CDR2 LQKENI. The CDR3 loop reads CASSLTGGSGEQYF. DNA of the CDR3: TGTGCCAGCTCACTAACAGGGGGCTCGGGCGAGCAGTACTTC.

This rearrangement joins TRBV5-1 to TRBJ1-1; D possibly corresponds to TRBD1 (5 bases). This CDR3 region has 15 residues. Deletions cut 3 bases from V and 4 bases from J, with 16 bases between. Germline assignment: CDR1 SGHRS and CDR2 YFSETQ. In nucleotides, the CDR3 is TGCGCCAGCAGCTACATACAGGATCGGGCCACTGAAGCTTTCTTT. Protein: CASSYIQDRATEAFF.

This chain joins TRBV15 and TRBJ1-4; no reliable D call. There are 17 residues in the CDR3. The V and J ends lost 4 bases and 0 bases respectively, with 15 bases between them. Germline loops: CDR1 LNHNV, CDR2 YYDKDF (reference sequence). CDR3 residues: CATSTPFRGSTNEKLFF. CDR3 DNA: TGTGCCACCAGCACCCCTTTCCGAGGGTCAACTAATGAAAAACTGTTTTTT.

Measured by frequency, this clone is medium-sized (0.01 to 0.1%). The CDR3, as DNA: TGTGCCAGCAGTTATTCACGACAGGGGTCCTACGAGCAGTACTTC. Encoded protein: CASSYSRQGSYEQYF. The gene calls are TRBV6-6 and TRBJ2-7, with TRBD1 identical over 8 bases. After removal of 3 bases from V and 1 base from J, the junction contained 5 bases not matched to a gene. CDR3 length: 15 amino acids. The germline V gene has CDR1 MNHNY and CDR2 SVGAGI (reference sequence).

On this clone itself: The CDR3 does not end in the conserved phenylalanine or tryptophan, so this is likely a read error. The gene calls are TRBV18 and TRBJ1-1; 9 bases match TRBD1. Trimming removed 3 bases from V and 2 bases from J; junction bases left unmatched: 1. Per germline, CDR1 KGHSH and CDR2 LQKENI. CDR3 length: 14 amino acids. Here the CDR3 reads CASSPGQGNTEAFL. As DNA, the CDR3 is TGTGCCAGCTCACCGGGACAGGGAAACACTGAAGCTTTCCTT.

The rearrangement joins TRBV11-3 to TRBJ2-3; no firm D call. V lost 10 bases to trimming and J lost 0 bases, with 11 bases between them. The CDR3 consists of 13 residues. Germline assignment: CDR1 SGHNT and CDR2 YENEEA. CDR3 DNA sequence: TGTGCCACAGGTCCATCTAGCACAGATACGCAGTATTTT. Amino acid sequence: CATGPSSTDTQYF.

V gene TRBV6-5 combines with J gene TRBJ1-3, with D possibly matching TRBD1 (5 bases). Trimming removed 2 bases at V and 4 bases at J, with 12 bases between. The germline V gene encodes CDR1 MNHEY and CDR2 SVGAGI. The CDR3 loop spans 15 amino acids. CDR3 loop: CASSYTPGSGNTIYF. CDR3 sequence (DNA): TGTGCCAGCAGTTACACCCCAGGGTCCGGAAACACCATATATTTT.

The rearrangement links TRBV28 to TRBJ2-7; 10 bases match TRBD1. The junction had 6 bases not matched to a gene; V was cut back by 7 bases and J by 6 bases. Germline V CDR1 and CDR2: MDHEN, SYDVKM. The length of the CDR3 is 13 residues. CDR3 in amino acids: CASNGQGGLEQYF. The CDR3 bases are TGTGCCAGCAACGGACAGGGGGGACTCGAGCAGTACTTC.

The chain carries TRBV4-2 and TRBJ2-3; tentatively, D is TRBD2 (6 bases). With 0 bases removed from V and 2 bases from J, the gap between germline ends came to 9 bases. CDR3 size: 15 residues. From germline, CDR1 is LGHNA and CDR2 YNFKEQ. The chain's CDR3 is CASSQEGGPTDTQYF. The CDR3 DNA reads as TGTGCCAGCAGCCAAGAGGGAGGCCCCACAGATACGCAGTATTTT.